The next 10 T cell receptor beta chains were all read from a single sample in a study of T cells after yellow fever vaccination. TCRdb called the 5' RACE reads again in MiXCR, with one record for every CDR3 protein. The sample contains roughly 140,000 distinct CDR3 sequences, approximately 7.7% of which appear only once. The sample was CD4+ T cells sorted from PBMCs, taken 5 days after the yellow fever booster vaccination. The receptors were sampled from a man aged 30 to 45 who received the YFV17D yellow fever vaccine.

This clonotype has at least ten counts. As DNA, the CDR3 is TGTGCCAGCAGTCGACTAGCGGGAGGGCCCAGCACAGATACGCAGTATTTT. Its protein is CASSRLAGGPSTDTQYF. The V gene is TRBV12-3 or TRBV12-4, the J gene TRBJ2-3; the match to TRBD2 covers 14 bases. The V segment lost 5 bases and the J segment 0 bases; nucleotides outside the gene matches: 4. The CDR3 loop spans 17 amino acids.

This clonotype was counted many times. This chain joins TRBV5-1 and TRBJ2-1; the D is unclear. Germline loops: CDR1 SGHRS, CDR2 YFSETQ. The CDR3 consists of 13 residues. The V and J ends lost 5 bases and 0 bases respectively, with 6 bases between them. The CDR3 loop is CASSEGSYNEQFF. The DNA of the CDR3 is TGCGCCAGCAGTGAAGGCTCCTACAATGAGCAGTTCTTC.

This clonotype appeared many times. The chain couples TRBV12-3 or TRBV12-4 to TRBJ2-7, with D possibly TRBD2 on 5 matching bases. Trimming took 1 base from V and 2 from J, leaving 12 bases between them. The CDR3 has 15 amino acids. CDR3 in amino acids: CASSLVGGSAYEQYF. In DNA, the CDR3 is TGTGCCAGCAGTTTAGTTGGAGGAAGTGCCTACGAGCAGTACTTC.

This clonotype appeared many times. The chain is built from TRBV24-1 and TRBJ2-3; 10 bases match TRBD1. The V gene's germline CDR1 is KGHDR and CDR2 SFDVKD. The CDR3 sequence is 15 residues long. Losses at the gene ends were 4 bases for V and 5 bases for J; bases not matched to a gene: 5. The DNA for the CDR3 is TGTGCCACCAGTGAACCGGGACAGGGGCGAGATACGCAGTATTTT. Translating it yields CATSEPGQGRDTQYF.

This clonotype has at least ten counts. This chain uses TRBV20-1 with TRBJ1-6; 7 bases line up with TRBD1. Germline V lookup: CDR1 DFQATT, CDR2 SNEGSKA (reference sequence). The CDR3 is 13 amino acids. J was trimmed by 10 bases and V by 5 bases; bases with no gene match: 8. The CDR3 DNA reads TGCAGTGCTCCCCGACAGGGACAGTCACCCCTCCACTTT. Amino acids: CSAPRQGQSPLHF.

This clonotype was seen only a few times. The chain has TRBV4-3 and TRBJ2-1; 12 bases are shared with TRBD2. There are 15 residues in the CDR3. Trimming at V came to 2 bases and at J to 9 bases, leaving 5 bases not matched to a gene. Per germline, CDR1 LGHNA and CDR2 YSLEER. Written as DNA, the CDR3 is TGCGCCAGCAGCCAACTGACTAGCGGGAGAGGTGAGCAGTTCTTC. It yields the protein CASSQLTSGRGEQFF.

This clonotype has a count of ten or more. The rearrangement uses TRBV28 and TRBJ1-1, with a possible D match to TRBD1 (5 bases). This CDR3 is built from 14 residues. Trimming cost V 2 bases and J 4 bases, with 11 bases left between them. Germline CDR1 reads MDHEN; CDR2 reads SYDVKM. The CDR3 DNA follows: TGTGCCAGCAGTTTAATCCGGGGGACCACTGAAGCTTTCTTT. Translated, it gives CASSLIRGTTEAFF.

This clonotype was counted a few times. This rearrangement joins TRBV20-1 to TRBJ2-1, with D possibly matching TRBD2 (6 bases). V dropped 0 bases and J dropped 3 bases, with 15 bases sitting between them. The CDR3 has 16 amino acids. The germline gives CDR1 DFQATT, CDR2 SNEGSKA (reference sequence). CDR3 in amino acids: CSARDKDYPFYNEQFF. The CDR3 region has the DNA TGCAGTGCTAGAGATAAGGACTATCCTTTCTACAATGAGCAGTTCTTC.

Many counts were recorded for this clonotype. The chain recombines TRBV12-3 or TRBV12-4 with TRBJ2-7, with 13 bases identical to TRBD2. V lost 1 base, J lost 4 bases, and 7 bases stayed unmatched. CDR3 size: 17 residues. DNA of the CDR3: TGTGCCAGCAGTTTAGGGACTAGCGGGAGAGGTGGGTACGAGCAGTACTTC. Its translation is CASSLGTSGRGGYEQYF.

In this sample, this clonotype turned up many times. The chain combines TRBV11-2 with TRBJ2-7, with D possibly TRBD2 on 5 matching bases. V was shortened by 5 bases and J by 0 bases, with 23 bases between the two germline ends. CDR1 is SGHAT and CDR2 is FQNNGV in the germline V gene. This CDR3 is 18 amino acids long. The CDR3 coding sequence is TGTGCCAGCAGCCCCCCAACTCAACTAGGGAGAAGCTCCTACGAGCAGTACTTC. This codes for CASSPPTQLGRSSYEQYF.